Listed here are 7 T cell receptor beta chains from one sample, sequenced in a study of tissue T cells after allogeneic stem cell transplantation. Specified time point: mouse harvest day 7 after allogeneic transplant. Each mouse received 10^7 T-cell-depleted marrow cells plus 10^6 splenic CD5+ T cells by tail vein. TCRdb's copy holds only in-frame clones and misses some; the assay was immunoSEQ multiplex PCR. The sample contains 6,500 to 7,500 clones, about 50% of which appear only once. Material for sequencing was gut tissue. The receptors shown here come from a female BALB/c mouse given C57BL/6 T cells with graft-versus-host disease after an allogeneic hematopoietic cell transplant.

This clone is a singleton in its sample. Gene names and germline refer to mouse. The read ends 1 residue before the CDR3 terminus; that terminus is restored from the germline J gene. The chain has TRBV16 and TRBJ2-5, with TRBD2 matching 13 bases. Germline CDR1 SGHSA, CDR2 FRNQAP. This CDR3 contains 18 residues. With 5 bases clipped from V and 2 bases from J, the junction kept 10 bases outside the gene matches. The CDR3 region is CASSPHPGLGGGQDTQYF. Incomplete CDR3 DNA: TGTGCAAGCAGCCCCCACCCGGGACTGGGGGGGGGCCAAGACACCCAGTAC.

In its sample, this clone was seen a few times. Any gene name here is a mouse gene name. The read ends 1 residue shy of where the CDR3 ends; the end is completed using the germline J gene. This chain connects TRBV5 to TRBJ1-3; TRBD1 is a possible D gene (6 bases). V was clipped by 0 bases and J by 0 bases, with 9 bases between them. The germline gives CDR1 LGHNA, CDR2 YNLKQL (reference sequence). The CDR3 has 16 amino acids. Partial CDR3 DNA: TGTGCCAGCAGCCAAGAGGGGGGCAATTCTGGAAATACGCTCTAT. Translation: CASSQEGGNSGNTLY. The whole CDR3 sequence reads CASSQEGGNSGNTLYF.

About this clone itself: Mouse gene names and germline throughout. The sequenced fragment ends 1 residue before the CDR3 boundary, so the rest is inferred from the germline J gene. The chain is built from TRBV3 and TRBJ2-1, with 11 bases matching TRBD2. The CDR3 covers 15 residues. Trimming at V came to 5 bases and at J to 6 bases, leaving 6 bases not matched to a gene. Germline V gene lookup returns CDR1 SNHLY and CDR2 FYNGKV (reference sequence). CDR3 amino acids: CASSRTGGAFAEQFF. CDR3 bases read: TGTGCCAGCAGCCGTACTGGGGGGGCGTTTGCTGAGCAGTTC. The whole variable domain, filled in from reference TRBV3 and TRBJ2-1, reads GPKVLQIPSHQIIDMGQMVTLNCDPVSNHLYFYWYKQILGQQMEFLVNFYNGKVMEKSKLFKDQFSVERPDGSYFTLKIQPTALEDSAVYFCASSRTGGAFAEQFFGPGTRLTVL.

Notes on this clone: Gene names and germline refer to mouse. Sequencing ends 1 residue short of the CDR3 end; the germline J gene provides the rest. J is TRBJ2-5 and V is TRBV12-1; 7 bases align to TRBD2. The CDR3 extends over 14 amino acids. V gave up 2 bases and J gave up 1 base; unmatched junction bases: 2. CDR1 and CDR2 (germline): SGHSN, HYEKVE. The sequenced part of the CDR3 DNA is TGTGCCAGCTCTCCGGGACTGTACCAAGACACCCAGTAC. Its translation: CASSPGLYQDTQY. The full CDR3 is CASSPGLYQDTQYF. Filled out from reference TRBV12-1 and TRBJ2-5, the complete variable domain reads DSGVVQSPRHIIKEKGGRSVLTCIPISGHSNVVWYQQTLGKELKFLIQHYEKVERDKGFLPSRFSVQQFDDYHSEMNMSALELEDSAMYFCASSPGLYQDTQYFGPGTRLLVL.

On this clone itself: Germline and genes here are mouse. The CDR3 bases that were read are TGCTCCAGCAGCCACAGGGGGGACACAGAAGTCTTC. This sequence encodes CSSSHRGDTEVF. The full CDR3 protein reads CSSSHRGDTEVFF. The chain employs TRBV23 and TRBJ1-1; the D call of TRBD1 is as the table states it, not checked on the DNA. The CDR3 end falls 1 residue outside the read, so it is completed with the germline J gene. CDR1 is KGHTA, CDR2 FQNQQP, per germline. This CDR3 has 13 residues.

This clone was observed a handful of times. The gene names here belong to mouse. The observed sequence ends 1 residue before the CDR3 terminus, with the missing tail filled in from the germline J gene. The V and J genes are TRBV16 and TRBJ2-1; 7 nucleotides agree with TRBD2. V gave up 5 bases and J gave up 4 bases; unmatched junction bases: 8. Germline assignment: CDR1 SGHSA and CDR2 FRNQAP. The CDR3 length is 15 residues. This CDR3 reads CASSRTGGGYAEQFF. CDR3 DNA (partial): TGTGCAAGCAGCCGGACTGGAGGAGGGTATGCTGAGCAGTTC.

On this clone: Mouse gene names apply. The CDR3 goes on 1 residue after the read ends, and that part is filled in from the germline J gene. The chain carries TRBV3 and TRBJ1-1; the D is unclear. The CDR3 sequence is 12 residues long. Germline CDR1 reads SNHLY; CDR2 reads FYNGKV (reference sequence). Trimming stripped 6 bases from V and 0 bases from J, with 5 bases between. The CDR3 is CASRVANTEVFF. The sequenced part of the CDR3 DNA is TGTGCCAGCAGGGTTGCAAACACAGAAGTCTTC.